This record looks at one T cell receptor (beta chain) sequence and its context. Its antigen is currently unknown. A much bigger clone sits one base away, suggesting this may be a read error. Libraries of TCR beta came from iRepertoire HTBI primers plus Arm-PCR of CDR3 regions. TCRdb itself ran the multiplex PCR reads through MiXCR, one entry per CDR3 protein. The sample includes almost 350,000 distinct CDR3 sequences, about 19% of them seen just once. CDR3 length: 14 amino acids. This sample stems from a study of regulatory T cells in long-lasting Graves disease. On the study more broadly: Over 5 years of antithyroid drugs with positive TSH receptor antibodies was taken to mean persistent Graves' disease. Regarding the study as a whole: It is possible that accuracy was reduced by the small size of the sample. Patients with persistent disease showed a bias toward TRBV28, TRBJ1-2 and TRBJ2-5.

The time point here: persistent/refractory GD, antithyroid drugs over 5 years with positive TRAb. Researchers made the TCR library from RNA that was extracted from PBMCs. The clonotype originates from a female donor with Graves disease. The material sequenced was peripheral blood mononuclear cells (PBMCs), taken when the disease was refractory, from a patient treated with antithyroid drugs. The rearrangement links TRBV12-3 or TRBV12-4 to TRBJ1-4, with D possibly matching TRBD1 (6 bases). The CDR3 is CVSSLGQSSEKLFF. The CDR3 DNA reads TGTGTCAGCAGTCTGGGACAATCATCAGAAAAACTGTTTTTT.